This is a list of T cell receptor beta chains from one sample in a study of cytomegalovirus exposure and HLA in healthy donors. The data were produced by immunoSEQ multiplex PCR, yet TCRdb's version contains in-frame clones alone and is incomplete. The sample yields approximately 73,000 clones, 60% to 70% seen once. Sequenced sample: PBMCs. These TCRs come from a man aged 25 to 40 in good health and CMV-seropositive. Each CDR3 is given with its conserved first and last residue. The D gene is left open where the match is weak. Expanded clones get a size class; other rows say once, few or many, or leave the size out.

j_call: TRBJ2-3
clone_size: few
d_call: -
v_call: TRBV6-1
cdr3_aa: CASKALTSTDTQYF
cdr3_nt: TGTGCCAGCAAAGCTCTTACTAGCACAGATACGCAGTATTTT

j_call: TRBJ2-5
clone_size: few
d_call: -
v_call: TRBV7-7
cdr3_aa: CASSLPGWETQYF
cdr3_nt: TGTGCCAGCAGCTTGCCGGGTTGGGAGACCCAGTACTTC

j_call: TRBJ2-7
clone_size: -
d_call: -
v_call: TRBV6-6
cdr3_aa: CASGPGGSGSYEQYF
cdr3_nt: TGTGCCAGCGGACCTGGGGGGAGCGGGTCCTACGAGCAGTACTTC

j_call: TRBJ2-5
clone_size: few
d_call: TRBD1
v_call: TRBV11-2
cdr3_aa: CASTRTGGYTQETQYF
cdr3_nt: TGTGCCAGCACCAGGACAGGAGGTTATACCCAAGAGACCCAGTACTTC

j_call: TRBJ2-3
clone_size: -
d_call: TRBD2
v_call: TRBV7-2
cdr3_aa: CASSLSAGVTDTQYF
cdr3_nt: TGTGCCAGCAGCTTGAGCGCGGGGGTTACAGATACGCAGTATTTT

j_call: TRBJ2-7
clone_size: -
d_call: TRBD2
v_call: TRBV27
cdr3_aa: CASTSAREGAYEQYF
cdr3_nt: TGTGCCAGCACTTCGGCGCGGGAGGGAGCCTACGAGCAGTACTTC

j_call: TRBJ1-1
clone_size: few
d_call: TRBD1
v_call: TRBV7-9
cdr3_aa: CASSPGTGGLRDTEAFF
cdr3_nt: TGTGCCAGCAGCCCGGGGACAGGGGGCCTTAGGGACACTGAAGCTTTCTTT

j_call: TRBJ1-4
clone_size: -
d_call: -
v_call: TRBV7-9
cdr3_aa: CSSSSPDEKLFF
cdr3_nt: TGTTCCAGCAGCTCTCCGGATGAAAAACTGTTTTTT

j_call: TRBJ2-5
clone_size: -
d_call: TRBD1
v_call: TRBV18
cdr3_aa: CASSRDRQETQYF
cdr3_nt: TGTGCCAGCTCACGGGACAGACAAGAGACCCAGTACTTC

j_call: TRBJ2-2
clone_size: -
d_call: TRBD1
v_call: TRBV4-3
cdr3_aa: CASSQTGQDTGELFF
cdr3_nt: TGCGCCAGCAGCCAAACGGGACAGGACACCGGGGAGCTGTTTTTT

j_call: TRBJ2-7
clone_size: -
d_call: TRBD2
v_call: TRBV6-1
cdr3_aa: CASTVLAGVYEQYF
cdr3_nt: TGTGCCAGCACCGTACTAGCGGGGGTCTACGAGCAGTACTTC

j_call: TRBJ2-7
clone_size: -
d_call: TRBD1
v_call: TRBV7-2
cdr3_aa: CASSLNHTGTGYFYEQYF
cdr3_nt: TGTGCCAGCAGCTTAAATCATACCGGGACAGGGTACTTCTACGAGCAGTACTTC

j_call: TRBJ2-7
clone_size: -
d_call: TRBD2
v_call: TRBV19
cdr3_aa: CASSILGTSGTYEQYF
cdr3_nt: TGTGCCAGTAGTATCCTTGGGACTAGCGGGACTTACGAGCAGTACTTC

j_call: TRBJ2-7
clone_size: few
d_call: -
v_call: TRBV11-2
cdr3_aa: CASSSAYEQYF
cdr3_nt: TGTGCCAGCAGCTCCGCCTACGAGCAGTACTTC

j_call: TRBJ2-1
clone_size: -
d_call: TRBD2
v_call: TRBV5-1
cdr3_aa: CASGRTSGSNEQFF
cdr3_nt: TGCGCCAGCGGGAGGACTAGCGGGAGTAATGAGCAGTTCTTC

j_call: TRBJ2-3
clone_size: -
d_call: -
v_call: TRBV9
cdr3_aa: CASSKGLAGTDTQYF
cdr3_nt: TGTGCCAGCAGCAAGGGATTGGCGGGGACAGATACGCAGTATTTT

j_call: TRBJ1-5
clone_size: -
d_call: -
v_call: TRBV4-2
cdr3_aa: CASSQEAGPQPQHF
cdr3_nt: TGTGCCAGCAGCCAAGAGGCGGGCCCCCAGCCCCAGCATTTT

j_call: TRBJ2-7
clone_size: once
d_call: -
v_call: TRBV7-6
cdr3_aa: CASSLSQHSGEQYF
cdr3_nt: TGTGCCAGCAGCTTAAGTCAGCATTCGGGCGAGCAGTACTTC

j_call: TRBJ2-1
clone_size: -
d_call: -
v_call: TRBV7-9
cdr3_aa: CASSSPYNEQFF
cdr3_nt: TGTGCCAGCAGCTCCCCTTACAATGAGCAGTTCTTC

j_call: TRBJ2-7
clone_size: -
d_call: -
v_call: TRBV28
cdr3_aa: CASSFTTEQYF
cdr3_nt: TGTGCCAGCAGTTTTACTACCGAGCAGTACTTC

j_call: TRBJ2-2
clone_size: few
d_call: TRBD2
v_call: TRBV19
cdr3_aa: CASSISPDRLAEGNGELFF
cdr3_nt: TGTGCCAGTAGTATCTCCCCTGACAGACTAGCGGAGGGGAACGGGGAGCTGTTTTTT

j_call: TRBJ2-5
clone_size: -
d_call: TRBD2
v_call: TRBV11-2
cdr3_aa: CASSSQRGGQETQYF
cdr3_nt: TGTGCCAGCAGCTCCCAGCGGGGGGGTCAAGAGACCCAGTACTTC

j_call: TRBJ2-7
clone_size: -
d_call: TRBD2
v_call: TRBV5-1
cdr3_aa: CASSYELRRTSGGYEQYF
cdr3_nt: TGCGCCAGCAGCTATGAGCTACGAAGGACTAGCGGGGGCTACGAGCAGTACTTC

j_call: TRBJ2-5
clone_size: -
d_call: -
v_call: TRBV5-1
cdr3_aa: CASSLERGGETQYF
cdr3_nt: TGCGCCAGCAGCTTGGAGCGCGGCGGGGAGACCCAGTACTTC

j_call: TRBJ1-5
clone_size: -
d_call: -
v_call: TRBV12-2
cdr3_aa: CASRRYLTRVQPQHF
cdr3_nt: TGTGCAAGTCGCAGATACCTGACACGAGTTCAGCCCCAGCATTTT

j_call: TRBJ1-6
clone_size: few
d_call: -
v_call: TRBV5-6
cdr3_aa: CASSLDPGTRNSPLHF
cdr3_nt: TGTGCCAGCAGCTTGGACCCCGGGACAAGAAATTCACCCCTCCACTTT

j_call: TRBJ2-1
clone_size: -
d_call: -
v_call: TRBV4-2
cdr3_aa: CASSQAEGLGHEQFF
cdr3_nt: TGTGCCAGCAGCCAAGCGGAGGGGCTGGGACATGAGCAGTTCTTC

j_call: TRBJ1-5
clone_size: -
d_call: -
v_call: TRBV5-1
cdr3_aa: CASSLEPGESNQPQHF
cdr3_nt: TGCGCCAGCAGCTTGGAGCCAGGGGAGAGCAATCAGCCCCAGCATTTT

j_call: TRBJ2-7
clone_size: -
d_call: -
v_call: TRBV5-1
cdr3_aa: CASKRLTQTGYEQYF
cdr3_nt: TGCGCCAGCAAGAGACTAACCCAAACCGGCTACGAGCAGTACTTC

j_call: TRBJ2-2
clone_size: few
d_call: TRBD2
v_call: TRBV29-1
cdr3_aa: CSVGRGGGELFF
cdr3_nt: TGCAGCGTTGGGCGGGGAGGGGGGGAGCTGTTTTTT

j_call: TRBJ2-7
clone_size: many
d_call: TRBD1
v_call: TRBV30
cdr3_aa: CAWSSGTGAVEQYF
cdr3_nt: TGTGCCTGGAGTTCCGGGACAGGGGCGGTCGAGCAGTACTTC

j_call: TRBJ2-3
clone_size: -
d_call: -
v_call: TRBV29-1
cdr3_aa: CSVGPRGLADTQYF
cdr3_nt: TGCAGCGTTGGGCCCCGAGGACTTGCAGATACGCAGTATTTT

j_call: TRBJ2-3
clone_size: once
d_call: TRBD2
v_call: TRBV7-3
cdr3_aa: CASSLMLTSGTDTQYF
cdr3_nt: TGTGCCAGCAGCTTAATGTTGACTAGCGGCACAGATACGCAGTATTTT

j_call: TRBJ2-1
clone_size: few
d_call: TRBD1
v_call: TRBV11-2
cdr3_aa: CASSADRLAYNEQFF
cdr3_nt: TGTGCCAGCAGTGCGGACAGGTTGGCCTACAATGAGCAGTTCTTC

j_call: TRBJ2-1
clone_size: -
d_call: -
v_call: TRBV2
cdr3_aa: CASSEGRGLGNEQFF
cdr3_nt: TGTGCCAGCAGTGAGGGCAGGGGATTGGGAAATGAGCAGTTCTTC

j_call: TRBJ2-2
clone_size: -
d_call: -
v_call: TRBV5-1
cdr3_aa: CASIDLAQVTGELFF
cdr3_nt: TGCGCCAGCATCGATCTGGCACAAGTCACCGGGGAGCTGTTTTTT

j_call: TRBJ1-2
clone_size: few
d_call: -
v_call: TRBV6-5
cdr3_aa: CASSYARVYGYTF
cdr3_nt: TGTGCCAGCAGTTACGCCAGGGTCTATGGCTACACCTTC

j_call: TRBJ2-5
clone_size: few
d_call: -
v_call: TRBV5-1
cdr3_aa: CASSLDRSEAQYF
cdr3_nt: TGCGCCAGCAGCTTGGACAGGTCTGAGGCCCAGTACTTC

j_call: TRBJ1-2
clone_size: -
d_call: -
v_call: TRBV12-5
cdr3_aa: CASGLVPPDSTYYGYTF
cdr3_nt: TGTGCTAGTGGTTTGGTACCCCCTGACAGTACCTACTATGGCTACACCTTC

j_call: TRBJ1-5
clone_size: few
d_call: -
v_call: TRBV7-9
cdr3_aa: CASSPGLDRGPQHF
cdr3_nt: TGTGCCAGCAGTCCAGGACTCGACCGGGGGCCCCAGCATTTT

j_call: TRBJ1-3
clone_size: once
d_call: -
v_call: TRBV6-5
cdr3_aa: CASSWGISSGNTIYF
cdr3_nt: TGTGCCAGCAGTTGGGGCATCTCCTCTGGAAACACCATATATTTT

j_call: TRBJ2-7
clone_size: -
d_call: -
v_call: TRBV7-2
cdr3_aa: CASRPVYEQYF
cdr3_nt: TGTGCCAGCAGACCAGTATACGAGCAGTACTTC

j_call: TRBJ1-1
clone_size: -
d_call: -
v_call: TRBV11-3
cdr3_aa: CASSLVYRNTEAFF
cdr3_nt: TGTGCCAGCAGCTTAGTGTATAGAAACACTGAAGCTTTCTTT

j_call: TRBJ1-5
clone_size: -
d_call: -
v_call: TRBV7-9
cdr3_aa: CASSLDGGQPQHF
cdr3_nt: TGTGCCAGCAGCTTAGACGGGGGTCAGCCCCAGCATTTT

j_call: TRBJ2-1
clone_size: -
d_call: -
v_call: TRBV6-4
cdr3_aa: CASSEVSGAPNNEQFF
cdr3_nt: TGTGCCAGCAGTGAAGTGTCTGGGGCTCCAAACAATGAGCAGTTCTTC

j_call: TRBJ2-7
clone_size: -
d_call: TRBD1
v_call: TRBV27
cdr3_aa: CASRDRSYEQYF
cdr3_nt: TGTGCCAGCCGGGACAGGTCCTACGAGCAGTACTTC

j_call: TRBJ2-2
clone_size: -
d_call: -
v_call: TRBV5-6
cdr3_aa: CASSLQGMQELFF
cdr3_nt: TGTGCCAGCAGCTTGCAGGGGATGCAGGAGCTGTTTTTT

j_call: TRBJ1-6
clone_size: -
d_call: TRBD1
v_call: TRBV7-3
cdr3_aa: CASSQQGTDSSPLHF
cdr3_nt: TGTGCCAGCAGCCAACAGGGGACCGATAGTTCACCCCTCCACTTT

j_call: TRBJ1-3
clone_size: -
d_call: -
v_call: TRBV14
cdr3_aa: CASSQDSGGTGNTIYF
cdr3_nt: TGTGCCAGCAGCCAAGATTCGGGGGGCACTGGAAACACCATATATTTT

j_call: TRBJ1-4
clone_size: -
d_call: TRBD1
v_call: TRBV15
cdr3_aa: CATSSRDSANEKLFF
cdr3_nt: TGTGCCACCAGCAGCAGGGACAGCGCTAATGAAAAACTGTTTTTT

j_call: TRBJ2-2
clone_size: -
d_call: -
v_call: TRBV10-3
cdr3_aa: CAISESKVRVNTGELFF
cdr3_nt: TGTGCCATCAGTGAGTCGAAGGTCAGGGTGAACACCGGGGAGCTGTTTTTT